These 3 T cell receptor beta chains came from one sample sequenced in a study of tumor-infiltrating lymphocytes in primary liver carcinoma. Extraction also yielded germline DNA, while blood RNA was obtained from unsorted whole blood. TCR beta cDNA was made from around 460 ng total RNA with a constant-region primer. Sequencing libraries for TCR beta derived from three nested multiplex PCR rounds that used slightly modified ARM-PCR. Running 10 cycles apiece, the first two PCR rounds relied on TRBV1-TRBV30 forward primers together with a C-beta reverse primer. TCRdb fed the multiplex PCR reads into MiXCR, producing one record per CDR3 protein. The table records hundreds of thousands of distinct CDR3 sequences, 45% to 70% of them present only once. Sequencing input: peripheral blood. Every receptor here comes from a woman in her twenties or thirties with primary liver carcinoma and hepatitis B virus infection.

Turning to this clonotype: Likely a read error: the CDR3 ends without its conserved phenylalanine or tryptophan. This chain joins TRBV11-2 and TRBJ1-1; D might be TRBD1 (5 bases). V dropped 6 bases and J dropped 4 bases, with 21 bases sitting between them. This CDR3 spans 16 amino acids. Per germline, CDR1 SGHAT and CDR2 FQNNGV. The CDR3 loop reads CASRGSPGQGTTEAFY. In DNA, the CDR3 is TGTGCCAGCAGGGGGAGTCCAGGGCAGGGAACCACTGAAGCTTTCTAT.

V usage is TRBV6-1 and J usage is TRBJ1-1; D might be TRBD1 (6 bases). V shed 5 bases and J shed 7 bases, with 17 bases lying between them. This CDR3 has 14 residues. Germline assignment: CDR1 MNHNS and CDR2 SASEGT. The DNA of the CDR3 is TGTGCCAGCAGTTACTCAGGGGCCGACAATGAAGCTTTCTTT. Residues: CASSYSGADNEAFF.

Notes on this clonotype: One end of the junction varies from germline; a read error may be responsible. The chain recombines TRBV11-3 with TRBJ2-1; 14 nucleotides line up with TRBD2. CDR1 SGHNT and CDR2 YENEEA come from the germline V gene. This CDR3 comprises 18 residues. The CDR3 bases are TGTGCCAACAGCTCCTACCTTGGACTAGCGGGAGGTTCGAATGAGCAGTTCTTC. This encodes CANSSYLGLAGGSNEQFF.